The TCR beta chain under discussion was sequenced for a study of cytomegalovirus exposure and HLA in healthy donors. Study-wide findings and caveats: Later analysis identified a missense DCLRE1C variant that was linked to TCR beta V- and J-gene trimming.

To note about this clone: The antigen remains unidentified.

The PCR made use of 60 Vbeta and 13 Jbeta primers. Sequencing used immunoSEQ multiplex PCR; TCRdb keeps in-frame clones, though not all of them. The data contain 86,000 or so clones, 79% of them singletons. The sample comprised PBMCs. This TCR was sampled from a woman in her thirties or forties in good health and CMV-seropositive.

The CDR3 DNA follows: TGCGCCAGCAGCCCTAGCACCGCGGGCACCGGGGAGCTGTTTTTT. Protein: CASSPSTAGTGELFF. The chain is built from TRBV5-1 and TRBJ2-2; possibly TRBD2 for D (5 bases). Trimming shortened V by 4 bases and J by 4 bases, and 14 bases separated the two germline ends. Germline V gene data show CDR1 as SGHRS and CDR2 as YFSETQ. The CDR3 has 15 residues.